This T cell receptor (beta chain) was profiled in a study of Graves' ophthalmopathy and Graves' hyperthyroidism. Amplification of the TCR beta CDR3 regions used RNA transcripts (as template). First-round RT-PCR with HTBI primers preceded a second-round multiplex PCR. TCRdb re-analysed the multiplex PCR reads in MiXCR, keeping a single row per CDR3 protein. The sample holds about 410,000 distinct CDR3 sequences, 15% to 20% seen once. This CDR3 is built from 14 residues. Germline loops: CDR1 SGHTA, CDR2 FQGNSA. V lost 3 bases and J lost 2, with 10 bases in between. Sequencing input: peripheral blood. The chain combines TRBV7-2 with TRBJ1-2; D ambiguous. The TCR comes from a woman in her late teens or twenties with Graves' ophthalmopathy. CDR3 protein: CASSLRQQNYGYTF. CDR3 DNA: TGTGCCAGCAGCTTGCGTCAGCAGAACTATGGCTACACCTTC.